This TCR beta chain was sequenced in a study of blood T cell repertoires in COVID-19. Across the whole study: T cells, B-cell-depleted T cells, or PBMCs supplied cDNA or gDNA.

Study processing details: Reference gene primer amplification yielded estimated nucleated cell counts. Measured with immunoSEQ multiplex PCR; TCRdb has only the in-frame clones, and not every one. V and J calls and clone size are given by that table; D and trimming were obtained from the DNA. Among a few hundred thousand clones listed, around 90% were seen once. This CDR3 contains 15 residues. Germline lookup yields CDR1 SGHVS and CDR2 FQNEAQ. Trimming pared 2 bases from V and 7 bases from J, leaving 15 bases between. The sample holds one count of this clone. The Seattle patients, enrolled during active infection, were followed longitudinally.

Sequenced sample: peripheral blood. The chain has TRBV7-8 and TRBJ1-5, with D possibly matching TRBD1 (5 bases). This TCR derives from a woman between 55 and 75 years old with COVID-19, enrolled during active disease. The CDR3 DNA is TGTGCCAGCAGCTTATTGGGGAGGGGATACCAGCCCCAGCATTTT. Its translation is CASSLLGRGYQPQHF.